A few counts support the clone carrying this TCR beta chain. Its specificity is not known. This record belongs to a study of beta chain features in type 1 diabetes. Turning to the study itself: Age and gender were similar between patients and healthy donors, as were cell yields.

This CDR3 is 13 amino acids long. CDR1 and CDR2 (germline): LNHDA, SQIVND (reference sequence). V lost 5 bases, J lost 4 bases, and 4 bases stayed unmatched. Findings and limits, study-wide: Fewer insertions but more deletions were seen at VDJ junctions in type 1 diabetes patients. People with Type 1 diabetes carried modestly yet significantly shorter TCRB CDR3s in all four CD4+ subsets.

The investigators reverse transcribed all of the isolated RNA, so they sequenced expressed TCRB transcripts. A few million reads, on average, came from each naive, central memory and regulatory T cell sample. Sequenced by immunoSEQ multiplex PCR; TCRdb stores in-frame clones only, minus some. The sample holds 300,000 to 400,000 clones; 13% are singletons and the top ten take about 0.015%. The sequence was obtained from a young woman with type 1 diabetes. The sequencing input was naive CD4+ T cells from blood. The chain links TRBV19 to TRBJ1-1, with 7 bases aligning to TRBD1. CDR3 protein: CASSFTGATEAFF. The CDR3 DNA reads TGTGCCAGTAGTTTCACAGGGGCCACTGAAGCTTTCTTT.